Presented here are 22 T cell receptor beta chains from one specimen sequenced in a study of T cell changes during pregnancy in multiple sclerosis. The protocol was immunoSEQ multiplex PCR, while the TCRdb copy is restricted to in-frame clones and leaves out a portion. The table has some 40,000 clones, less than 95% seen once. The sample consisted of peripheral blood, taken in the third trimester of pregnancy. Receptors originate from a female donor with multiple sclerosis, enrolled in a pregnancy study.

The chain has TRBV9 and TRBJ1-5, with 10 bases fitting TRBD1. Looked up from germline, CDR1 is SGDLS and CDR2 is YYNGEE. This CDR3 has 14 residues. V shed 3 bases and J 9 bases; nucleotides not matched to a gene: 6. The CDR3 region has the DNA TGTGCCAGCAGCGGACAGGGGGCGGGAGGGCCCCAGCATTTT. It codes for CASSGQGAGGPQHF.

The rearrangement uses TRBV19 and TRBJ1-2; tentative D call: TRBD1 (6 bases). CDR3 length: 14 residues. CDR1 is LNHDA, CDR2 SQIVND, per germline (reference sequence). Trimming pared 5 bases from V and 4 bases from J, leaving 14 bases between. In DNA, the CDR3 is TGTGCCAGTAGTGAACAGGGCCCCCGCTATGGCTACACCTTC. This translates into CASSEQGPRYGYTF.

The chain combines TRBV27 with TRBJ2-1; D is perhaps TRBD2 (5 bases). V was trimmed by 6 bases and J by 4 bases, leaving 10 bases between them. The germline gives CDR1 MNHEY, CDR2 SMNVEV (reference sequence). The CDR3 covers 13 residues. The CDR3 reads CASRKRGYNEQFF. The CDR3, as DNA: TGTGCCAGCAGAAAAAGAGGGTACAATGAGCAGTTCTTC.

The gene calls are TRBV7-3 and TRBJ2-5; perhaps TRBD2 as D (6 bases). Deletions cut 5 bases from V and 2 bases from J, with 12 bases between. The CDR3 runs 14 residues. Germline lookup yields CDR1 SGHTA and CDR2 FQGTGA. The CDR3 DNA reads TGTGCCAGCAGCCGGGCCCGGGGGCAAGAGACCCAGTACTTC. Translated: CASSRARGQETQYF.

The rearrangement uses TRBV7-9 and TRBJ1-4; D may be TRBD1 (5 bases). Trimming stripped 3 bases from V and 2 bases from J, with 10 bases between. The CDR3 length is 15 residues. Germline lookup yields CDR1 SEHNR and CDR2 FQNEAQ (reference sequence). CDR3 in DNA: TGTGCCAGCAGCTTTGGGGCCGGGACTAATGAAAAACTGTTTTTT. Protein product: CASSFGAGTNEKLFF.

The rearrangement links TRBV6-5 to TRBJ2-7, with 8 nucleotides matching TRBD2. Trimming cost V 0 bases and J 4 bases; bases outside gene matches: 5. CDR3 length: 15 residues. In germline, CDR1 is MNHEY, CDR2 SVGAGI. The CDR3 bases are TGTGCCAGCAGTTACTCCGGAACTAGCGGTTACGAGCAGTACTTC. Its protein product is CASSYSGTSGYEQYF.

This sequence joins TRBV6-6 and TRBJ1-6; 7 nucleotides match TRBD1. The germline V gene encodes CDR1 MNHNY and CDR2 SVGAGI (reference sequence). V shed 2 bases and J 10 bases; nucleotides not matched to a gene: 5. The CDR3 length is 14 residues. Here the CDR3 DNA reads TGTGCCAGCAGTTACGGACAGGCCCAATCACCCCTCCACTTT. This translates into CASSYGQAQSPLHF.

The CDR3 DNA reads as TGTGCCAGCAGTTTCCCCAGTCAGGGGGCGGGTGGAGGGTCACCCCTCCACTTT. Translation: CASSFPSQGAGGGSPLHF. This chain uses TRBV28 with TRBJ1-6; TRBD1 matches at 8 bases. Germline V lookup: CDR1 MDHEN, CDR2 SYDVKM. The CDR3 spans 18 residues. V dropped 3 bases and J dropped 10; count of bases not matched to a gene: 17.

The chain carries TRBV18 and TRBJ2-4; 11 nucleotides align to TRBD2. CDR3 size: 15 residues. J lost 7 bases, V lost 4 bases, and 6 bases had no gene match. Germline V gene data show CDR1 as KGHSH and CDR2 as LQKENI. CDR3: CASSLSGLAVNIQYF. CDR3 in DNA: TGTGCCAGCTCACTATCGGGACTAGCGGTGAACATTCAGTACTTC. The variable domain in full, with the rest retrieved from reference TRBV18 and TRBJ2-4, is NAGVMQNPRHLVRRRGQEARLRCSPMKGHSHVYWYRQLPEEGLKFMVYLQKENIIDESGMPKERFSAEFPKEGPSILRIQQVVRGDSAAYFCASSLSGLAVNIQYFGAGTRLSVL.

The CDR3 spells CASSGSVGNTIYF. The DNA for the CDR3 is TGTGCCAGCAGTGGGTCAGTTGGAAACACCATATATTTT. The chain joins TRBV2 to TRBJ1-3, with unresolved D. V lost 4 bases and J lost 3, with 7 bases in between. This CDR3 has 13 amino acids. Germline V gene lookup returns CDR1 SNHLY and CDR2 FYNNEI.

Turning to this clone: The same CDR3 arises from other DNA sequences in this sample as well. The chain combines TRBV18 with TRBJ2-7, with unresolved D. V was trimmed by 3 bases and J by 0 bases, leaving 3 bases between them. This CDR3 is 12 amino acids long. Germline assignment: CDR1 KGHSH and CDR2 LQKENI. CDR3 in amino acids: CASSPSSYEQYF. The CDR3 DNA reads as TGTGCCAGCTCACCTAGCTCCTACGAGCAGTACTTC.

The J gene is TRBJ1-2, the V gene TRBV19, with 7 bases matching TRBD1. This CDR3 has 13 residues. V lost 4 bases to trimming and J lost 6 bases; unmatched junction nucleotides: 5. Germline assignment: CDR1 LNHDA and CDR2 SQIVND (reference sequence). The CDR3 DNA is TGTGCCAGTAGTACCCGACAGGGCGATGGCTACACCTTC. This encodes CASSTRQGDGYTF.

The CDR3 sequence: CASSLLAGGSYNEQFF. CDR3 nucleotide sequence: TGTGCCAGCAGCTTATTAGCGGGGGGTTCCTACAATGAGCAGTTCTTC. The rearrangement uses TRBV11-2 and TRBJ2-1; the match to TRBD2 covers 10 bases. This CDR3 has 16 amino acids. The V gene end was trimmed by 2 bases and the J gene end by 1 base; junction bases not matched to a gene: 2. Germline CDR1 and CDR2: SGHAT and FQNNGV.

The chain links TRBV7-9 to TRBJ2-3; 8 bases match TRBD2. Germline CDR1 is SEHNR and CDR2 is FQNEAQ (reference sequence). Trimming removed 2 bases from V and 7 bases from J; junction bases left unmatched: 8. The CDR3 is 15 amino acids. CDR3 bases: TGTGCCAGCAGCTTAAAAACGGGGGGGCTGAATACGCAGTATTTT. It is translated as CASSLKTGGLNTQYF.

The chain uses TRBV30 and TRBJ2-2; D call uncertain. CDR3 length equals 14 residues. Trimming pared 6 bases from V and 1 base from J, leaving 12 bases between. Per the germline V gene, CDR1 is GTSNPN and CDR2 is SVGIG (reference sequence). The CDR3 sequence: CACTFAVNTGELFF. CDR3 sequence (DNA): TGTGCCTGTACTTTTGCGGTGAACACCGGGGAGCTGTTTTTT.

This sequence joins TRBV19 and TRBJ1-3; 7 positions agree with TRBD1. V shed 8 bases and J 2 bases; nucleotides not matched to a gene: 6. This CDR3 region has 14 residues. Germline-derived CDR1 and CDR2 are LNHDA and SQIVND (reference sequence). CDR3 DNA sequence: TGTGCCAGTTCTACAGGGGCGCCTGGAAACACCATATATTTT. Translated: CASSTGAPGNTIYF.

This clone has only one observation. The gene calls are TRBV7-6 and TRBJ2-3; 10 bases map to TRBD2. This CDR3 is built from 17 residues. CDR1 and CDR2 from the germline V gene are SGHVS and FNYEAQ. J gave up 5 bases and V 5 bases, and 13 bases lay outside the gene matches. Here the CDR3 DNA reads TGTGCCAGCAGCCAATGGAAGCGGGGGGGCGTTGGAGATACGCAGTATTTT. Its translation is CASSQWKRGGVGDTQYF.

This chain links TRBV27 with TRBJ2-1, with 7 bases matching TRBD2. This CDR3 has 16 residues. Unmatched junction bases numbered 7, after V lost 1 base and J lost 4 bases. In germline, CDR1 is MNHEY, CDR2 SMNVEV (reference sequence). The CDR3, as DNA: TGTGCCAGCAGTTTATATCGCGGGAGTGAGTACAATGAGCAGTTCTTC. Protein sequence: CASSLYRGSEYNEQFF.

The chain is built from TRBV30 and TRBJ2-1; the match to TRBD1 covers 10 bases. The junction had 8 bases not matched to a gene; V was cut back by 3 bases and J by 6 bases. The germline gives CDR1 GTSNPN, CDR2 SVGIG (reference sequence). The CDR3 runs 15 residues. CDR3 amino acids: CAWRTGGVGSNEQFF. The DNA of the CDR3 is TGTGCCTGGAGGACAGGGGGCGTGGGTAGCAATGAGCAGTTCTTC.

This chain uses TRBV27 with TRBJ1-3, with 10 bases fitting TRBD1. CDR1 and CDR2 from the germline V gene are MNHEY and SMNVEV (reference sequence). The CDR3 spans 15 residues. The V segment lost 8 bases and the J segment 3 bases; nucleotides outside the gene matches: 7. CDR3 DNA: TGTGCCAGCCCCTCTGGACAGGGGGTTGGAAACACCATATATTTT. As protein: CASPSGQGVGNTIYF.

V and J are TRBV7-3 and TRBJ1-2; D not certain. The CDR3 has 15 amino acids. Germline V gene lookup returns CDR1 SGHTA and CDR2 FQGTGA. V was clipped by 0 bases and J by 2 bases, with 10 bases between them. CDR3 residues: CASSLTSFGNYGYTF. The CDR3 DNA reads TGTGCCAGCAGCTTAACCTCTTTCGGGAACTATGGCTACACCTTC.

The rearrangement links TRBV19 to TRBJ2-7; the match to TRBD1 covers 11 bases. Germline CDR1 reads LNHDA; CDR2 reads SQIVND (reference sequence). J gave up 2 bases and V 5 bases, and 11 bases lay outside the gene matches. The CDR3 is 17 residues long. CDR3 in amino acids: CASSPVPSGQGAYEQYF. CDR3 sequence (DNA): TGTGCCAGTAGTCCGGTTCCCTCGGGACAGGGGGCCTACGAGCAGTACTTC.